The text below deals with one T cell receptor (beta chain). The antigen remains unidentified. The V and J ends lost 8 bases and 1 base, in that order; junction bases with no gene match: 8. The CDR3 covers 15 residues. From germline, CDR1 is MNHNY and CDR2 SVGAGI (reference sequence). These data come from a study of cytomegalovirus exposure and HLA in healthy donors. Study outcomes and limitations: Presence/absence analyses assumed roughly uniform sequencing depth across donors.

Use of 60 Vbeta and 13 Jbeta primers characterized the PCR. Sequencing used immunoSEQ multiplex PCR; TCRdb keeps in-frame clones, though not all of them. This repertoire shows about 160,000 clones, 70% to 90% found once; its top ten account for approximately 2%. The rearrangement uses TRBV6-6 and TRBJ1-1; 9 bases map to TRBD1. Sequences were obtained from PBMCs. The sequence was obtained from a man aged 18 to 29 in good health and CMV-seropositive. The CDR3 is CASLRTGVPNTEAFF. Written as DNA, the CDR3 is TGTGCCAGCCTTAGGACAGGGGTCCCGAACACTGAAGCTTTCTTT.